This T cell receptor (beta chain) was found in a study of beta chain features in type 1 diabetes. Study-level findings and limits: TCRB CDR3s from Type 1 diabetes patients were moderately but significantly shorter in all four CD4+ subsets.

The CDR3 spans 9 residues. Germline-derived CDR1 and CDR2 are ENHRY and SYGVKD. Deletions cut 10 bases from V and 6 bases from J, with 7 bases between. This clone was seen only a few times. The target antigen is unknown. Expressed TCRB transcripts got sequenced, as all isolated RNA was reverse transcribed. The assay was immunoSEQ multiplex PCR, and TCRdb's table has in-frame clones only and misses some. This table holds 230,000 or so clones, roughly 17% found once. The source of this sequence is a young man with type 1 diabetes. The gene calls are TRBV10-3 and TRBJ2-7, with D unclear. The sample consisted of naive CD4+ T cells from blood. CDR3 loop: CATEREQYF. The CDR3 region has the DNA TGTGCCACGGAGCGCGAGCAGTACTTC.